One T cell receptor beta chain is described in this entry. The sample originates from a study of T-cell reconstitution after alpha-beta-depleted transplantation in children. During its preparation, the TCRbeta library received unique molecular identifiers. One entry per CDR3 protein, called by TCRdb with MiXCR from the PCR reads. This sample has fewer than 200,000 distinct CDR3 sequences; roughly 7.5% occur once, and the top ten carry 3%. The sequence derives from a human donor who donated a stem cell graft to a child with Wiskott-Aldrich syndrome. This specimen was PBMCs from the stem cell graft donor, taken from the stem cell graft.

The CDR3 loop is CASNKKASGRRFF. Written as DNA, the CDR3 is TGTGCCAGCAACAAAAAGGCTAGCGGGAGACGGTTCTTC. The V and J genes are TRBV6-2 or TRBV6-3 and TRBJ2-1; 10 nucleotides align to TRBD2. Germline V gene sequence: CDR1 MNHEY, CDR2 SVGEGT. The J segment lost 15 bases and the V segment lost 7 bases, leaving 12 bases of the junction unmatched. The CDR3 runs 13 residues.